One sample yielded the 21 T cell receptor beta chains listed below, sequenced in a study of cytomegalovirus exposure and HLA in healthy donors. PCR employed 60 Vbeta and 13 Jbeta primers. TCRdb's copy holds only in-frame clones and misses some; the assay was immunoSEQ multiplex PCR. Reported are around 100,000 clones; the ten largest clones contain about 0.59%. The sequencing sample was made of PBMCs. These receptors all come from a man aged 45-60 years in good health and CMV-seronegative.

The chain is built from TRBV13 and TRBJ1-2, with TRBD1 matching over 7 bases. Germline CDR1 PRHDT, CDR2 FYEKMQ (reference sequence). The CDR3 is 15 amino acids. J lost 5 bases, V lost 5 bases, and 11 bases had no gene match. The CDR3 DNA follows: TGTGCCAGCAGCCGCAAGGGGACAGCGTCTTATGGCTACACCTTC. It specifies CASSRKGTASYGYTF.

The chain joins TRBV5-5 to TRBJ2-7; 8 bases match TRBD1. J gave up 3 bases and V 4 bases, and 6 bases lay outside the gene matches. Germline CDR1 is SGHKS and CDR2 is YYEKEE (reference sequence). The CDR3 length is 14 residues. The CDR3 DNA reads TGTGCCAGCAGCCCCCCGGGACAGGTCTACGAGCAGTACTTC. This translates into CASSPPGQVYEQYF.

This chain joins TRBV9 and TRBJ2-1, with 8 bases aligning to TRBD2. The J segment lost 5 bases and the V segment lost 1 base, leaving 8 bases of the junction unmatched. Germline V lookup: CDR1 SGDLS, CDR2 YYNGEE. CDR3 length: 16 residues. The CDR3 bases are TGTGCCAGCAGCGTAATAGGAACTAGCGGAAACAATGAGCAGTTCTTC. Translating gives CASSVIGTSGNNEQFF. Full variable domain (missing parts from reference TRBV9 and TRBJ2-1): DSGVTQTPKHLITATGQRVTLRCSPRSGDLSVYWYQQSLDQGLQFLIQYYNGEERAKGNILERFSAQQFPDLHSELNLSSLELGDSALYFCASSVIGTSGNNEQFFGPGTRLTVL.

The rearrangement uses TRBV9 and TRBJ2-5; 10 positions agree with TRBD2. The J call may not be correct, given that the DNA end is closer to TRBJ2-7. This CDR3 has 14 residues. From germline, CDR1 is SGDLS and CDR2 YYNGEE. For the CDR3, the DNA is TGTGCCAGCGGAGGGGGGACTAGCGATTACGAGCAGTACTTC. Its protein product is CASGGGTSDYEQYF.

The rearrangement uses TRBV5-1 and TRBJ2-1; D uncertain. The V gene lost 0 bases and the J gene lost 1 base, with 8 bases spanning the gap. CDR1 is SGHRS and CDR2 is YFSETQ in the germline V gene. The CDR3 has 15 amino acids. The CDR3 sequence: CASSLDLMSYNEQFF. As DNA, the CDR3 is TGCGCCAGCAGCTTGGACTTGATGTCCTACAATGAGCAGTTCTTC.

The chain employs TRBV5-8 and TRBJ1-4; the D gene is possibly TRBD1 (5 bases). This CDR3 has 14 residues. Germline V gene data show CDR1 as SGHTS and CDR2 as YDEGEE. V lost 2 bases and J lost 8, with 13 bases in between. CDR3 amino acids: CASSLWGDEEKLFF. CDR3 DNA: TGTGCCAGCAGCTTATGGGGGGACGAGGAAAAACTGTTTTTT.

V is TRBV30 and J is TRBJ1-2; unclear D gene. The CDR3 contains 12 residues. Looked up from germline, CDR1 is GTSNPN and CDR2 is SVGIG (reference sequence). V shed 2 bases and J shed 3 bases, with 7 bases lying between them. This chain's CDR3 is CAWSPRDYGYTF. The DNA of the CDR3 is TGTGCCTGGAGTCCCCGCGACTATGGCTACACCTTC.

V and J are TRBV9 and TRBJ2-7; D is possibly TRBD2 (6 bases). Germline V gives CDR1 SGDLS, CDR2 YYNGEE. CDR3 size: 14 residues. Trimming stripped 2 bases from V and 0 bases from J, with 9 bases between. DNA for the CDR3: TGTGCCAGCAGCGTCGGGAGCTCCTCCTACGAGCAGTACTTC. This translates into CASSVGSSSYEQYF.

The chain recombines TRBV11-2 with TRBJ1-1; D is perhaps TRBD1 (5 bases). CDR3 length equals 15 residues. The ends were cut back, 5 bases at V and 4 bases at J, with 17 bases in the middle. Germline assignment: CDR1 SGHAT and CDR2 FQNNGV. CDR3 sequence (DNA): TGTGCCAGCAGCCCCATCGGGGCGGGGACCACTGAAGCTTTCTTT. Translated: CASSPIGAGTTEAFF.

The chain is built from TRBV7-9 and TRBJ2-5; D gene unclear. Germline lookup yields CDR1 SEHNR and CDR2 FQNEAQ (reference sequence). The CDR3 has 14 amino acids. V lost 3 bases to trimming and J lost 5 bases, with 13 bases between them. In DNA, the CDR3 is TGTGCCAGCAGCTTCCTCAATAGAAAGGAGACCCAGTACTTC. Translated: CASSFLNRKETQYF.

The V and J genes are TRBV30 and TRBJ1-1; the D is unclear. CDR1 GTSNPN and CDR2 SVGIG come from the germline V gene (reference sequence). The CDR3 covers 13 residues. V was trimmed by 0 bases and J by 5 bases, leaving 10 bases between them. CDR3 amino acids: CAWSVGPGTEAFF. CDR3 in DNA: TGTGCCTGGAGTGTTGGACCGGGGACTGAAGCTTTCTTT.

The rearrangement joins TRBV6-1 to TRBJ1-2, with 7 bases fitting TRBD1. With 6 bases clipped from V and 7 bases from J, the junction kept 11 bases outside the gene matches. The CDR3 is 14 residues long. In germline, CDR1 is MNHNS, CDR2 SASEGT. In DNA form, the CDR3 reads TGTGCCAGCAGAAGACAGGGTCCGGAGGGTGGCTACACCTTC. Its translation is CASRRQGPEGGYTF.

The rearrangement joins TRBV5-1 to TRBJ1-5; 7 nucleotides match TRBD1. CDR1 and CDR2 (germline): SGHRS, YFSETQ. The J segment lost 7 bases and the V segment lost 4 bases, leaving 8 bases of the junction unmatched. CDR3 length: 14 residues. CDR3 DNA sequence: TGCGCCAGCAGCCCGGAGACAGGGTTGCAGCCCCAGCATTTT. This encodes CASSPETGLQPQHF.

The rearrangement uses TRBV6-5 and TRBJ2-7, with D uncertain. The CDR3 has 14 amino acids. Trimming removed 0 bases at V and 2 bases at J, with 8 bases between. CDR1 and CDR2 (germline): MNHEY, SVGAGI. The CDR3 sequence: CASSYSSYPYEQYF. The DNA for the CDR3 is TGTGCCAGCAGTTACTCGAGCTATCCCTACGAGCAGTACTTC.

The chain uses TRBV5-1 and TRBJ2-1, with a tentative D call TRBD1 (6 bases). Trimming shortened V by 4 bases and J by 5 bases, and 13 bases separated the two germline ends. The CDR3 is 14 residues long. The germline V gene encodes CDR1 SGHRS and CDR2 YFSETQ. CDR3 sequence (DNA): TGCGCCAGCAGCGGGGGCCCAAGCAACAATGAGCAGTTCTTC. Its translation is CASSGGPSNNEQFF.

The rearrangement joins TRBV5-5 to TRBJ2-7, with D possibly matching TRBD1 (6 bases). Trimming left V 4 bases short and J 6 bases short, with 17 bases between. Germline values: CDR1 SGHKS, CDR2 YYEKEE (reference sequence). This CDR3 region has 14 residues. CDR3 sequence reads: CASSGDTGFIEQYF. For the CDR3, the DNA is TGTGCCAGCAGCGGGGACACAGGTTTTATCGAGCAGTACTTC.

The chain links TRBV5-1 to TRBJ2-3; D gene ambiguous. The ends were cut back, 0 bases at V and 2 bases at J, with 10 bases in the middle. The CDR3 sequence is 15 residues long. Germline lookup yields CDR1 SGHRS and CDR2 YFSETQ. As DNA, the CDR3 is TGCGCCAGCAGCTTGGTAGCTCAGTCCACAGATACGCAGTATTTT. This sequence encodes CASSLVAQSTDTQYF. The entire variable domain, with the rest obtained from reference TRBV5-1 and TRBJ2-3, is as follows: KAGVTQTPRYLIKTRGQQVTLSCSPISGHRSVSWYQQTPGQGLQFLFEYFSETQRNKGNFPGRFSGRQFSNSRSEMNVSTLELGDSALYLCASSLVAQSTDTQYFGPGTRLTVL.

CDR3 sequence (DNA): TGTGCCAGCTCAGGGACTAACGGAGGTGGCACAGATACGCAGTATTTT. As protein: CASSGTNGGGTDTQYF. V is TRBV18 and J is TRBJ2-3; 7 nucleotides agree with TRBD2. Germline CDR1 KGHSH, CDR2 LQKENI. The CDR3 is 16 residues long. V gave up 5 bases and J gave up 1 base; unmatched junction bases: 9.

The chain is built from TRBV9 and TRBJ2-7; the D is unclear. The length of the CDR3 is 14 residues. V was cut by 0 bases and J by 1 base, with 8 bases left in between. From germline, CDR1 is SGDLS and CDR2 YYNGEE. The CDR3 protein is CASSVAERSYEQYF. DNA for the CDR3: TGTGCCAGCAGCGTAGCAGAAAGATCCTACGAGCAGTACTTC.

This CDR3 reads CSASTVTQYF. The CDR3 nucleotides read TGCAGTGCTTCCACGGTAACCCAGTACTTC. The rearrangement uses TRBV20-1 and TRBJ2-5; no clear D. Per the germline V gene, CDR1 is DFQATT and CDR2 is SNEGSKA (reference sequence). The CDR3 has 10 amino acids. V gave up 5 bases and J gave up 8 bases, with 9 bases separating them.

The chain recombines TRBV6-5 with TRBJ2-7; possible D gene TRBD2, 5 bases. Trimming left V 6 bases short and J 0 bases short, with 9 bases between. CDR3 length: 13 amino acids. From germline, CDR1 is MNHEY and CDR2 SVGAGI. This CDR3 reads CASSRGPSYEQYF. DNA of the CDR3: TGTGCCAGCAGCCGCGGGCCCTCCTACGAGCAGTACTTC.